Listed below are T cell receptor beta chains from one sample, sequenced in a study of identical twins. TCRdb called the 5' RACE reads again in MiXCR, with one record for every CDR3 protein. The sample contains just under 650,000 distinct CDR3 sequences, under 8.5% of which appear only once. This same sample was also taken into another study, of yellow fever vaccine responses in identical twins.

Sequencing was done on a sample of PBMCs. These receptor sequences come from a woman aged 18-29 years in good health. The CDR3 runs from the conserved cysteine through the conserved F or W.

J gene,V gene,CDR3 protein
TRBJ2-1,TRBV3-1,CASSHDTGVGEQFF
TRBJ1-6,TRBV10-3,CANSQGNGNSPLHF
TRBJ2-1,TRBV29-1,CSVERITSGNDLWNEQFF
TRBJ2-1,TRBV7-9,CATRFRDSHEQFF
TRBJ2-2,TRBV20-1,CSARELAGNTGELFF
TRBJ2-7,TRBV12-3/TRBV12-4,CASSLEYTRVDEQYF
TRBJ1-6,TRBV15,CATTDRGAAFLYSPLHF
TRBJ1-1,TRBV5-6,CASSPGRKLNTEAFF
TRBJ2-1,TRBV12-3/TRBV12-4,CASRDGIYEQFF
TRBJ2-1,TRBV5-1,CASSLGSAMDTYNEQFF
TRBJ1-1,TRBV5-6,CASSLLTTVMNTEAFF
TRBJ2-7,TRBV28,CASSSTDSYEQYF
TRBJ2-7,TRBV12-3/TRBV12-4,CASRPTSGKYEQYF
TRBJ2-5,TRBV13,CASSQRQGIETQYF
TRBJ2-7,TRBV7-9,CASSELQGISYEQYF
TRBJ2-5,TRBV24-1,CATSDNGGKETQYF
TRBJ1-5,TRBV7-9,CASSRISGGTAQPQHF
TRBJ1-1,TRBV4-1,CASSPWTDTEAFF
TRBJ2-1,TRBV18,CASSSVGDGEQFF